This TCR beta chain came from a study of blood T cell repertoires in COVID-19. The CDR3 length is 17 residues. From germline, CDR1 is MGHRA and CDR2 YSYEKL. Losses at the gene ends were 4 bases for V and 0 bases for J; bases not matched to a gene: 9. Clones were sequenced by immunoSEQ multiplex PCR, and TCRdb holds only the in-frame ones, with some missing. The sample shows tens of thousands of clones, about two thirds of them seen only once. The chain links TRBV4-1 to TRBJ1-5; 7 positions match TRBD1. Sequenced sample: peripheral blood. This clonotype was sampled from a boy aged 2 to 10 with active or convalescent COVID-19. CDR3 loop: CASSPRDRSYSNQPQHF. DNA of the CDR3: TGCGCCAGCAGCCCCCGGGACAGATCATATAGCAATCAGCCCCAGCATTTT.